The text below deals with one T cell receptor (beta chain). This clonotype was seen ten or more times. The antigen it recognizes is unknown. No base-level quality is on record; no much larger clone is a single base apart. This sample was included in a study of T-cell reconstitution after alpha-beta-depleted transplantation in children (dated by TCRdb to 2016 to 2018). About the full investigation: The study quantitatively tracked T-cell immune reconstitution after TCRalphabeta/CD19-depleted allogeneic hematopoietic cell transplantation in children using TCR repertoire profiling.

Study-wide conclusions, independent of this receptor: The apparently early alphabetaT-cell count recovery about two months after transplant was reportedly dependent on only several hundred rapidly expanded clones derived from non-depleted graft cells. The high TCRbeta diversity at day 60 in some patients was ascribed to recipient T cells and intrathymic progenitors that had survived conditioning. Over subsequent months, a decline in hyperexpanded clone frequencies was noted, and after one year, T-cell counts and TCRbeta diversity were mostly ascribed to newly produced T cells.

Libraries were built with PCR. For sequencing, an Illumina HiSeq 2500 was employed. To normalize quantification of the TCRbeta repertoire, the TCR libraries were built with molecular barcoding that relied on unique molecular identifiers. The public reads were reanalyzed by TCRdb: fastp trimming at Q25, MiXCR alignment, in-frame beta chains only. Rows with a matching CDR3 protein are joined into one entry that keeps the most common DNA and genes. The sample table holds around 440,000 distinct CDR3 sequences, of which roughly 10% were seen once. Roughly 2% of the sample is taken by the ten largest. CDR3 length: 16 amino acids, cysteine to phenylalanine. Of all the DNA, just the CDR3 is kept, 48 bases in frame from base 1. V is pared back by 2 bases and J by 2 bases, with 10 bases lying between the germline termini. CDR1 is given as MNHEY and CDR2 as SVGAGI, both from the germline V gene. What the treatment or condition label conveys for this sample: allogeneic hematopoietic cell transplantation with graft depleted of TCRalphabeta T cells and CD19 B cells. TCRalphabeta/CD19-depleted allogeneic hematopoietic cell grafts were given to the transplant recipients, all of whom were children.

This TCR derives from a child aged 2 to 10 with inherited bone marrow failure, due to receive a stem cell transplant. This sample comprised PBMCs, obtained before TCRalphabeta/CD19-depleted stem cell transplant. The chain is assembled from TRBV6-5 and TRBJ1-6, with no reliable assignment of the D segment. The CDR3 protein sequence reads: CASSYPDGTYNSPLHF. The sequenced DNA: TGTGCCAGCAGTTACCCGGACGGAACCTATAATTCACCCCTCCACTTT.